This T cell receptor (beta chain) was documented in a study of T cell responses to AZD1222 COVID-19 vaccine (dated by TCRdb to 2020 to 2022). Some background on the complete study: AZD1222 recipients with second doses at about 4 weeks or about 12 weeks were pooled, because spike-specific TCR depth and breadth did not differ between schedules. A total of approximately 240 trial participants underwent TCR sequencing, of whom 207 received two doses of AZD1222 and 26 received two doses of the MenACWY control vaccine. Trial participants were enrolled by age into 18-55, 56-69 and 70-plus year subgroups, with approximately 150, 28 and 58 TCR-sequenced participants respectively. Broad study findings and their caveats: The vaccine-associated CD4 TCRs covered the entire spike protein, and the dominant responses fell in regions 160-218 and 743-854. In the small 56-69-year group, the increase in depth fell short of significance, most likely because of low power. Conclusions about previously exposed vaccinees were limited because only six AZD1222 recipients were SARS-CoV-2 seropositive at baseline. Participants were mostly white British and included more females than males, and it was suggested by the authors that clonal diversity may have been underestimated. Nearly half of unique spike-specific TCRs reportedly recognized epitopes outside regions mutated in the B.1.351 and B.1.1.7 variants. Spike-specific TCR breadth and depth rose significantly after two AZD1222 doses compared with day 0 and with MenACWY recipients. Because no samples from the day 14 peak response were available, repertoires could be characterized only after the peak T cell response.

The sample's time point label, in plain terms: baseline before first vaccination. Vaccinee samples came from UK trials COV001 and COV002, including a single-blind randomized controlled phase 2/3 trial of AZD1222 (ChAdOx1 nCoV-19) in healthy adults. For TCRbeta chain sequencing, PBMC samples from trial participants were taken at day 0 and at day 28 after the second dose. The CDR3 has 15 amino acids, counting the end cysteine and phenylalanine. The read is trimmed to its CDR3 DNA, 45 bases read in frame from base 1. The germline V gene yields SGHTA for CDR1 and FQGNSA for CDR2. The junction shows trimming of 4 bases on V and 0 bases on J, plus 13 bases between the germline ends. Points on this clone: Which antigen it targets is not known. Within one base of it there is no much larger clone, and no base qualities were kept.

The CDR3 regions of human TCRbeta chains were subjected to immunosequencing. For the original study's pipeline: TCRs in the repertoires were matched against a reference library of SARS-CoV-2-specific TCRs that had been generated with the MIRA antigen-specificity platform. Breadth meant the fraction of unique TCRs that were SARS-CoV-2-associated, whereas depth meant the fraction of total T cells that were SARS-CoV-2-associated. Using the MIRA data, each spike-specific TCR was assigned both to the spike region to which the TCR was reactive and to a CD4 or CD8 class. Log10-transformed breadth and depth values were compared by one-way ANOVA with Sidak's multiple comparisons tests. TCRdb provides this immuneACCESS table in a form limited to in-frame rearrangements. Some clones are lacking; in checked studies, under half of them reflect an unresolved V gene, and why the rest are absent is not known. For V, J and clone size, that table is used; D and trimming come from the DNA. The sample table holds about 120,000 clones, of which approximately 86% were seen once. The top ten clonotypes cover around 2.4% of the sample.

This receptor was obtained from an adult in good health. In this chain, TRBV7-2 is recombined with TRBJ2-7, with TRBD2 as a weak D call on 5 bases. The input for sequencing was peripheral blood, taken on day 0 of AZD1222 vaccination. The base sequence is TGTGCCAGCAGCTCTCGGAGGACCTCCTCCTACGAGCAGTACTTC. This translates into CASSSRRTSSYEQYF.